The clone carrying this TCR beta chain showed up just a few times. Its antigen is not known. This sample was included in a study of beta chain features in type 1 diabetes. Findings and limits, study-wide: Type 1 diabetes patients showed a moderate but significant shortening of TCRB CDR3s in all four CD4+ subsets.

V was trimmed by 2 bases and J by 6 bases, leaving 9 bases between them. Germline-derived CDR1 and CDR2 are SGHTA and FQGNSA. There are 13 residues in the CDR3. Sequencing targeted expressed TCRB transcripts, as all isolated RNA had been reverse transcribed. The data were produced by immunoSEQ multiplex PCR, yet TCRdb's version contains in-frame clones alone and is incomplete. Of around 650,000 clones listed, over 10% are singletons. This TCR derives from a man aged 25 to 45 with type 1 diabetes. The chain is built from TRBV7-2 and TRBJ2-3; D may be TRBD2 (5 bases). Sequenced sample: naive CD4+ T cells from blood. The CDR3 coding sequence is TGTGCCAGCAGCTTACGGAGAGGGGATACGCAGTATTTT. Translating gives CASSLRRGDTQYF.